Listed below are T cell receptor beta chains from one sample, sequenced in a study of T cells in Graves' hyperthyroidism and ophthalmopathy. TCRdb analysed the multiplex PCR reads with MiXCR anew, one entry per CDR3 protein. The repertoire holds about 290,000 distinct CDR3 sequences, roughly 15% seen once, with around 35% in the top ten. Sequencing input: blood. All receptors come from a man in his thirties or forties with Graves' hyperthyroidism. Both conserved end residues are part of each CDR3. Fields, in order: J gene, D gene, clone size, V gene, CDR3 DNA, CDR3 protein. The D gene is left open where the match is weak. A row's size may be missing; if present it is once, few, many or a size class.

TRBJ1-2	NA	many	TRBV3-1	TGTGCCAGCAGCCGCTCAGGCCGACTCCGAAATGGCTACACCTTC	CASSRSGRLRNGYTF
TRBJ2-7	NA	many	TRBV30	TGTGCCTGGACAGGGACCTACGAGCAGTACTTC	CAWTGTYEQYF
TRBJ2-1	TRBD2	many	TRBV7-3	TGTGCCAGCAGCTCCGGGACTAGCGGGAATGACCCCGATGAGCAGTTCTTC	CASSSGTSGNDPDEQFF
TRBJ1-2	NA	NA	TRBV30	TGTGCCTGGAGTGTACGAGACAGGAACTATGGCTACACCTTC	CAWSVRDRNYGYTF
TRBJ2-1	NA	few	TRBV10-1	TGCGCCAGCAGTGAGTCGTCCAGCGACGAGCAGTTCTTC	CASSESSSDEQFF
TRBJ1-6	TRBD1	many	TRBV12-3/TRBV12-4	TGTGCCAGCAGTAGCAGGACAGGGATAAATAATTCACCCCTCCACTTT	CASSSRTGINNSPLHF
TRBJ2-1	NA	few	TRBV7-3	TGTGCCAGCAGCTCGGGCGTCGGACCTATCTATGAGCAGTTCTTC	CASSSGVGPIYEQFF
TRBJ1-1	TRBD1	many	TRBV18	TGTACCAGCTCACCTCCAGACAGGGGTAGTGAAGCTTTCTTT	CTSSPPDRGSEAFF
TRBJ1-1	NA	NA	TRBV28	TGTGCCAGCAGTTTCGGGGGGGGTACTAATGAAGCTTTCTTT	CASSFGGGTNEAFF
TRBJ1-2	TRBD1	NA	TRBV7-2	TGTGCCAGCAGTTCGCACCCGGACAGGGGGACCTATGGCTACACCTTC	CASSSHPDRGTYGYTF
TRBJ2-1	NA	NA	TRBV20-1	TGCAGTGCTCAAGGGTACAATGAGCAGTTCTTC	CSAQGYNEQFF
TRBJ1-1	NA	many	TRBV6-1	TGTGCCAGCAGAGTACAGGGTATTGGGGACATGAACACTGAAGCTTTCTTT	CASRVQGIGDMNTEAFF
TRBJ1-2	TRBD1	few	TRBV3-1	TGTGCCAGCAGCCAAGAGGGACAGGGATTCTATGGCTACACCTTC	CASSQEGQGFYGYTF
TRBJ1-5	NA	few	TRBV20-1	TGCAGTGCTATACAGGGTGCCAATCAGCCCCAGCATTTT	CSAIQGANQPQHF
TRBJ2-7	TRBD1	NA	TRBV5-1	TGCGCCAGCAGCTTATCCGGGACAGGGGTACGCGAGCAGTACTTC	CASSLSGTGVREQYF
TRBJ2-7	NA	many	TRBV11-2	TGTGCCAGCAGCTTAGTTGATCCGGGCAAGGGGGGCGAGCAGTACTTC	CASSLVDPGKGGEQYF
TRBJ1-3	TRBD1	few	TRBV7-9	TGTGCCAGCAGCCTCGGGACAGGGGGGGAATCTGGAAACACCATATATTTT	CASSLGTGGESGNTIYF
TRBJ2-5	NA	many	TRBV5-1	TGCGCCAGCAGCTGGGCCCAGGGGGGAGAGACCCAGTACTTC	CASSWAQGGETQYF
TRBJ1-2	TRBD1	many	TRBV2	TGTGCCAGCAGCCAGGGACAGCTCCCCTATGGCTACACCTTC	CASSQGQLPYGYTF
TRBJ1-5	TRBD1	many	TRBV4-1	TGCGCCAGCAGCCTCCGGGGGGGGACAGACAGAAATAGCAATCAGCCCCAGCATTTT	CASSLRGGTDRNSNQPQHF
TRBJ2-1	TRBD2	few	TRBV9	TGTGCCAGCAGCGTAGATTTGCGTGGGGACTACCCCAATGAGCAGTTCTTC	CASSVDLRGDYPNEQFF
TRBJ2-7	TRBD1	many	TRBV20-1	TGCAGTGCTCGTCCCGGGACAGGGACCGACGAGCAGTACTTC	CSARPGTGTDEQYF
TRBJ2-1	TRBD2	few	TRBV10-3	TGTGCCATCAGTGTGACCGGGACTAGCACTAACAATGAGCAGTTCTTC	CAISVTGTSTNNEQFF
TRBJ2-7	TRBD2	few	TRBV27	TGTGCCAGCAACAGCGGGGGGTCCTACGAGCAGTACTTC	CASNSGGSYEQYF
TRBJ2-3	NA	many	TRBV3-1	TGTGCCAGCAGTCATGGACAGCCAACAGATACGCAGTATTTT	CASSHGQPTDTQYF
TRBJ2-1	TRBD2	NA	TRBV19	TGTGCCCCCCATGGAGGACTAGCGGGAGGTGCATATGAGCAGTTCTTC	CAPHGGLAGGAYEQFF
TRBJ2-2	TRBD1	NA	TRBV5-1	TGCGCCAGCAGCCGAAATCCAGACAGGGCCTTTAACACCGGGGAGCGGTTTTTT	CASSRNPDRAFNTGERFF
TRBJ2-3	TRBD2	few	TRBV4-1	TGCGCCAGCAGCCAAGCCAGACTAGCGGGATACACAGATACGCAGTATTTT	CASSQARLAGYTDTQYF
TRBJ2-7	TRBD2	few	TRBV5-4	TGTGCCAGCAGCTGGGGGACTAGCGACGAGCAGTACTTC	CASSWGTSDEQYF
TRBJ2-1	NA	NA	TRBV6-5	TGTGCCAGCAGTTACGGGTCCGATGAGCAGTTCTTC	CASSYGSDEQFF
TRBJ2-7	TRBD2	many	TRBV3-1	TGTGCCAGCAGCCAAATCCGGGAGGGCCAACACGAGCAGTACTTC	CASSQIREGQHEQYF
TRBJ2-5	NA	many	TRBV7-9	TGTGCCAGCAGCCCAGGCTCTGCCGGACAGTACTTC	CASSPGSAGQYF
TRBJ1-1	NA	many	TRBV6-1	TGTGCCAGCAGTACAAGACAGAGTGAAGCTTTCTTT	CASSTRQSEAFF